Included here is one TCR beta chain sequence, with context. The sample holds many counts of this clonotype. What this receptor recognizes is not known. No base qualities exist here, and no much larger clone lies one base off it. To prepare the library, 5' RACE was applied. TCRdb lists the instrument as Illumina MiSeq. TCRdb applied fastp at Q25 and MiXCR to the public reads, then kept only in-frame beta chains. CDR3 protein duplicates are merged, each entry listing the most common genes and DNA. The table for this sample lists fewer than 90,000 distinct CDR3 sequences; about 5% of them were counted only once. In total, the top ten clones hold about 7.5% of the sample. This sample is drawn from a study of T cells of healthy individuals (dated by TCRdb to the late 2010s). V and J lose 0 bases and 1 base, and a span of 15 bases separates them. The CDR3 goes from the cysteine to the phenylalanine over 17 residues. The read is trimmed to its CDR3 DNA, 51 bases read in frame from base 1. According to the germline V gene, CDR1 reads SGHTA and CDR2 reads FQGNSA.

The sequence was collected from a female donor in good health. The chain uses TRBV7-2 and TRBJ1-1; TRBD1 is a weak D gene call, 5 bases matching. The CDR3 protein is CASSLALVTARNTEAFF. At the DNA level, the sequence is TGTGCCAGCAGCTTAGCGCTTGTGACAGCAAGGAACACTGAAGCTTTCTTT.